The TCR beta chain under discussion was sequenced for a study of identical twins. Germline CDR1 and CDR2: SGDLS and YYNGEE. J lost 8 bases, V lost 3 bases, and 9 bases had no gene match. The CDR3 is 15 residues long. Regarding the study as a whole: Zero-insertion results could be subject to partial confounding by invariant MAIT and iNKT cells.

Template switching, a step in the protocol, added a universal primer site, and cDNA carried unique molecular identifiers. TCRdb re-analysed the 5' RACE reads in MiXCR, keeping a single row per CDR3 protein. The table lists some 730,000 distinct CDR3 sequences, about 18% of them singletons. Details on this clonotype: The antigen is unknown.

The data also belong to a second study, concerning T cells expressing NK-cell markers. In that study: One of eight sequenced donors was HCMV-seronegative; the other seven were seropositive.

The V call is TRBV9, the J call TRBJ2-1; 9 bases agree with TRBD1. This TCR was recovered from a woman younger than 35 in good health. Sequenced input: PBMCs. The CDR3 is CASSEEGDREDEQFF. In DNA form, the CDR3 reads TGTGCCAGCAGCGAAGAAGGGGACAGGGAGGATGAGCAGTTCTTC. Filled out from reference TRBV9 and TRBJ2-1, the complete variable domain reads DSGVTQTPKHLITATGQRVTLRCSPRSGDLSVYWYQQSLDQGLQFLIQYYNGEERAKGNILERFSAQQFPDLHSELNLSSLELGDSALYFCASSEEGDREDEQFFGPGTRLTVL.